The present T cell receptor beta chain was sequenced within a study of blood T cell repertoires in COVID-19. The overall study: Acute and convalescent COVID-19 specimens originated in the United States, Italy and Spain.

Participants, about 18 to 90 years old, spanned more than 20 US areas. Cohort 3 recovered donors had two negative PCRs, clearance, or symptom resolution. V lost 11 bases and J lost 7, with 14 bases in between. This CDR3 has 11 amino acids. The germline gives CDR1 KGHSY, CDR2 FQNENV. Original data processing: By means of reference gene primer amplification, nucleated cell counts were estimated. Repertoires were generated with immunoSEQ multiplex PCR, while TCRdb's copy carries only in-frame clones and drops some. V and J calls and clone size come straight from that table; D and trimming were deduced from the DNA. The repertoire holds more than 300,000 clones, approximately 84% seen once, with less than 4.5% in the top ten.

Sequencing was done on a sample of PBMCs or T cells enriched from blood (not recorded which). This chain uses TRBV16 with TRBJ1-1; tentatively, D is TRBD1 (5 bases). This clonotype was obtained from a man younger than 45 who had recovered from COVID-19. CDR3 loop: CARTQGDEAFF. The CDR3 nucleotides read TGTGCCCGTACCCAAGGGGATGAAGCTTTCTTT.